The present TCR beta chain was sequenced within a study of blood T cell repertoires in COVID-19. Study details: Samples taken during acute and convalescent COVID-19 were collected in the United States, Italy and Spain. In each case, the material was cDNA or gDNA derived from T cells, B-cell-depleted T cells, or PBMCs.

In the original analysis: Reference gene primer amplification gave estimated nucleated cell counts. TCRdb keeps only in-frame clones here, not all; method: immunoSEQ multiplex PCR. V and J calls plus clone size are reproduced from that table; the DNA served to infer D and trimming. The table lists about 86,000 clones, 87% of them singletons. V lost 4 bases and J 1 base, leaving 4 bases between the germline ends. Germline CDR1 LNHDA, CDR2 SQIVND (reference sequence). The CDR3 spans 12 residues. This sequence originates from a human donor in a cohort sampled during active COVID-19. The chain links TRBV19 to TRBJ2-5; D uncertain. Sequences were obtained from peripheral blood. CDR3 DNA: TGTGCCAGTAGTACGAGCCAAGAGACCCAGTACTTC. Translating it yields CASSTSQETQYF. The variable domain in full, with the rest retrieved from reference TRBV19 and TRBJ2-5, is DGGITQSPKYLFRKEGQNVTLSCEQNLNHDAMYWYRQDPGQGLRLIYYSQIVNDFQKGDIAEGYSVSREKKESFPLTVTSAQKNPTAFYLCASSTSQETQYFGPGTRLLVL.